A single sample is the source of the 8 T cell receptor beta chains below, sequenced in a study of identical twins. TCRdb recomputed calls from the 5' RACE reads with MiXCR, one row per CDR3 protein. The sample contains a few hundred thousand distinct CDR3 sequences, over 11% of which appear only once. These records were also assigned to another study, of yellow fever vaccine responses in identical twins.

Sequencing was done on a sample of CD4+ T cells sorted from blood. The origin of the receptors is a woman aged 18-29 years in good health.

This chain joins TRBV23-1 and TRBJ2-4; D unclear. TRBV23-1 is identified as an open reading frame with a role that is uncertain. The CDR3 sequence is 19 residues long. V was shortened by 0 bases and J by 0 bases, with 18 bases between the two germline ends. Written as DNA, the CDR3 is TGCGCCAGCAGTCAATCCTTCCGTGGGGAAGGGCTAGCCAAAAACATTCAGTACTTC. This translates into CASSQSFRGEGLAKNIQYF.

This clonotype occurred a few times. The V gene is TRBV28, the J gene TRBJ2-7; 7 bases agree with TRBD1. The CDR3 totals 12 residues. Germline CDR1 is MDHEN and CDR2 is SYDVKM. V gave up 7 bases and J gave up 6 bases; unmatched junction bases: 6. The CDR3 sequence is CASTGQVGEQYF. CDR3 nucleotide sequence: TGTGCCAGCACAGGACAGGTAGGCGAGCAGTACTTC.

This clonotype has a handful of counts. The V and J genes are TRBV9 and TRBJ2-1, with TRBD2 matching 10 bases. The CDR3 has 16 residues. Per germline, CDR1 SGDLS and CDR2 YYNGEE. The V and J ends lost 3 bases and 4 bases, in that order; junction bases with no gene match: 7. This CDR3 is CASSGRSGRGYNEQFF. CDR3 coding DNA: TGTGCCAGCAGCGGAAGAAGCGGGAGGGGTTACAATGAGCAGTTCTTC.

The CDR3 region has the DNA TGTGCCAGCAGCCAAGAAGATCAGCGTGGCAGAGCCTACGAGCAGTACTTC. Amino acids: CASSQEDQRGRAYEQYF. V usage is TRBV4-2 and J usage is TRBJ2-7; D gene ambiguous. CDR1 is LGHNA and CDR2 is YNFKEQ in the germline V gene. This CDR3 comprises 17 residues. V dropped 0 bases and J dropped 2 bases, with 17 bases sitting between them.

The chain couples TRBV4-3 to TRBJ2-1, with 14 bases matching TRBD2. V gave up 4 bases and J gave up 4 bases; unmatched junction bases: 9. The CDR3 has 18 residues. The germline V gene encodes CDR1 LGHNA and CDR2 YSLEER. The CDR3 DNA is TGCGCCAGCAGCCTAGGGACTAGCGGGAGAGACAAGTACAATGAGCAGTTCTTC. It codes for CASSLGTSGRDKYNEQFF.

This sequence joins TRBV30 and TRBJ2-6; D not resolved. The V gene lost 2 bases and the J gene lost 2 bases, with 7 bases spanning the gap. Germline V lookup: CDR1 GTSNPN, CDR2 SVGIG (reference sequence). The CDR3 contains 14 residues. CDR3 sequence reads: CAWSPGPGANVLTF. In nucleotides, the CDR3 is TGTGCCTGGAGTCCAGGACCTGGGGCCAACGTCCTGACTTTC. Complete variable domain (other parts from reference TRBV30 and TRBJ2-6): SQTIHQWPATLVQPVGSPLSLECTVEGTSNPNLYWYRQAAGRGLQLLFYSVGIGQISSEVPQNLSASRPQDRQFILSSKKLLLSDSGFYLCAWSPGPGANVLTFGAGSRLTVL.

The chain recombines TRBV20-1 with TRBJ2-5; tentatively, D is TRBD1 (6 bases). The CDR3 extends over 16 amino acids. Germline V lookup: CDR1 DFQATT, CDR2 SNEGSKA (reference sequence). The ends were cut back, 5 bases at V and 1 base at J, with 20 bases in the middle. Here the CDR3 DNA reads TGCAGTGCTTCAGGCCAGGACAGCTTTTTCCAAGAGACCCAGTACTTC. Protein product: CSASGQDSFFQETQYF.

The chain has TRBV5-1 and TRBJ2-3; D is uncertain. Germline V gene data show CDR1 as SGHRS and CDR2 as YFSETQ. The CDR3 length is 17 residues. V gave up 0 bases and J gave up 1 base, with 15 bases separating them. The CDR3 protein is CASSLAVRVPGTDTQYF. For the CDR3, the DNA is TGCGCCAGCAGCTTGGCCGTACGGGTACCCGGCACAGATACGCAGTATTTT.